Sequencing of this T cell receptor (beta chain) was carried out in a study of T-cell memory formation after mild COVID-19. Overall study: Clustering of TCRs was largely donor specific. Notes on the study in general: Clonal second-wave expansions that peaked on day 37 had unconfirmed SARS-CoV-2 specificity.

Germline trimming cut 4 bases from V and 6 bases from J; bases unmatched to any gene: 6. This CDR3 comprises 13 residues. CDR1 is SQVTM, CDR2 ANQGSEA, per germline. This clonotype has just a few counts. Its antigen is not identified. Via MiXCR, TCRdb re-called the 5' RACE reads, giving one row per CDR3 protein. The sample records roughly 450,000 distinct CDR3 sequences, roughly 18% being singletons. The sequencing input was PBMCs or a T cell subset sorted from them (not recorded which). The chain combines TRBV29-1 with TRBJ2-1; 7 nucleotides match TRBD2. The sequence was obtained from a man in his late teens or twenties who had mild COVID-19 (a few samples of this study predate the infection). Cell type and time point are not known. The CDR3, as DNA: TGCAGCGTTGGTCTAGCGGACTTCAATGAGCAGTTCTTC. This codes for CSVGLADFNEQFF.